Sequencing of this T cell receptor (beta chain) was carried out in a study of T cell responses to AZD1222 COVID-19 vaccine. Study observations and caveats: Possibly, clonal diversity was underestimated; donors were largely white British and included more females. An increase in Spike-specific TCR breadth and depth was observed after two AZD1222 doses.

Germline-derived CDR1 and CDR2 are SGDLS and YYNGEE. This CDR3 region has 16 residues. The V segment lost 4 bases and the J segment 4 bases; nucleotides outside the gene matches: 11. With respect to this clone: What it binds is unknown.

The assay was immunoSEQ multiplex PCR, and TCRdb's table has in-frame clones only and misses some. Of about 130,000 clones in the sample, roughly 91% are singletons; the top ten hold approximately 7%. J is TRBJ2-5 and V is TRBV9; TRBD1 matches at 9 bases. Sequencing was performed on peripheral blood, taken 28 days after the second AZD1222 dose. The source is an adult who received the AZD1222 COVID-19 vaccine. In DNA form, the CDR3 reads TGTGCCAGCAGCTTCGGGGACAGGGAAGTAGGAGAGACCCAGTACTTC. It encodes CASSFGDREVGETQYF.